Following are 28 T cell receptor beta chains from one sample sequenced in a study of cytomegalovirus exposure and HLA in healthy donors. The PCR made use of 60 Vbeta and 13 Jbeta primers. Assay used: immunoSEQ multiplex PCR; TCRdb lists only in-frame clones, some missing. The sample comprises 170,000 or so clones, 80% of which are singletons, and about 0.7% rests with the top ten. Sequences were obtained from PBMCs. All receptors derive from a boy under 18 in good health and CMV-seronegative.

Concerning this clone: The sample holds other DNA sequences that translate to the same CDR3. The chain uses TRBV5-4 and TRBJ2-3; 11 positions match TRBD2. The germline V gene encodes CDR1 SGHNT and CDR2 YYREEE (reference sequence). CDR3 length: 16 amino acids. J gave up 3 bases and V 4 bases, and 7 bases lay outside the gene matches. The CDR3 reads CASSVNLAGGTDTQYF. CDR3 sequence (DNA): TGTGCCAGCAGCGTCAACTTAGCGGGGGGGACAGATACGCAGTATTTT.

V is TRBV28 and J is TRBJ1-2, with 10 bases aligning to TRBD1. The CDR3 covers 14 residues. CDR1 is MDHEN and CDR2 is SYDVKM in the germline V gene. Trimming cost V 6 bases and J 4 bases; bases outside gene matches: 5. CDR3 region: CASRPGQGFYGYTF. CDR3 nucleotides: TGTGCCAGCAGACCGGGACAGGGGTTCTATGGCTACACCTTC.

V gene TRBV5-8 combines with J gene TRBJ1-5, with 7 bases fitting TRBD1. With 7 bases clipped from V and 6 bases from J, the junction kept 7 bases outside the gene matches. Germline assignment: CDR1 SGHTS and CDR2 YDEGEE. The CDR3 is 13 residues long. CDR3 bases: TGTGCCAGCGTCAGGGGGGTATTTCAGCCCCAGCATTTT. Translating it yields CASVRGVFQPQHF.

This clone was observed a single time. The J gene is TRBJ2-7, the V gene TRBV19; 7 bases are a match to TRBD1. The CDR3 covers 12 residues. Germline CDR1 LNHDA, CDR2 SQIVND (reference sequence). The ends lost 10 bases at V and 4 bases at J; junction bases unmatched: 7. CDR3 loop: CATRDSRYEQYF. The CDR3 DNA reads TGTGCCACCCGGGACAGCCGATACGAGCAGTACTTC.

The chain is built from TRBV10-3 and TRBJ1-1; 9 bases are a match to TRBD1. Germline V gives CDR1 ENHRY, CDR2 SYGVKD. The CDR3 length is 15 residues. With 2 bases clipped from V and 3 bases from J, the junction kept 4 bases outside the gene matches. The CDR3 region is CAISEGTGRDTEAFF. In DNA, the CDR3 is TGTGCCATCAGTGAGGGGACAGGGAGGGACACTGAAGCTTTCTTT.

In its sample, this clone was seen a few times. The rearrangement uses TRBV7-2 and TRBJ1-2, with 8 bases identical to TRBD1. The CDR3 sequence is 14 residues long. V gave up 5 bases and J gave up 10 bases; unmatched junction bases: 12. Germline V gene lookup returns CDR1 SGHTA and CDR2 FQGNSA. The DNA of the CDR3 is TGTGCCAGCAGCCCGGGACAGGCTTACGGCGACTACACCTTC. Encoded protein: CASSPGQAYGDYTF.

The DNA for the CDR3 is TGTGCCATCAGTGAGTCGGGCCCCCAAATGATGGAGACCCAGTACTTC. Translated: CAISESGPQMMETQYF. The chain links TRBV10-3 to TRBJ2-5; no definite D call. The CDR3 has 16 amino acids. The V end lost 0 bases, the J end lost 5 bases, and 16 bases lay between the germline ends. Germline V gene data show CDR1 as ENHRY and CDR2 as SYGVKD.

This rearrangement joins TRBV27 to TRBJ2-1, with 7 bases that match TRBD2. Trimming removed 3 bases from V and 1 base from J; junction bases left unmatched: 6. This CDR3 comprises 16 residues. Germline CDR1 MNHEY, CDR2 SMNVEV (reference sequence). The CDR3 sequence: CASSFEAGLSYNEQFF. The CDR3 DNA sequence: TGTGCCAGCAGTTTCGAAGCGGGATTATCCTACAATGAGCAGTTCTTC.

The gene calls are TRBV19 and TRBJ1-5, with no clear D. Trimming shortened V by 11 bases and J by 5 bases, and 19 bases separated the two germline ends. This CDR3 has 14 residues. The germline V gene encodes CDR1 LNHDA and CDR2 SQIVND (reference sequence). In nucleotides, the CDR3 is TGTGCCGTAAACTCGCGGCTCTCGGATCAGCCCCAGCATTTT. Encoded protein: CAVNSRLSDQPQHF.

The chain combines TRBV7-2 with TRBJ2-3, with a possible D match to TRBD2 (5 bases). In germline, CDR1 is SGHTA, CDR2 FQGNSA. Trimming took off 2 bases at V and 6 bases at J, with 9 bases between the two ends. CDR3 length: 13 residues. CDR3 bases: TGTGCCAGCAGCTTACGGGGTTTCGATACGCAGTATTTT. Translating it yields CASSLRGFDTQYF.

J is TRBJ2-3 and V is TRBV19; 9 bases line up with TRBD1. The CDR3 is 16 residues long. V was pared by 8 bases and J by 4 bases, with 13 bases of the junction left unmatched. The germline V gene has CDR1 LNHDA and CDR2 SQIVND (reference sequence). CDR3 residues: CASRPGTGYPPDTQYF. CDR3 bases: TGTGCCAGTCGCCCCGGGACAGGGTATCCGCCAGATACGCAGTATTTT.

The V and J genes are TRBV29-1 and TRBJ1-2; no definite D call. Trimming shortened V by 5 bases and J by 4 bases, and 14 bases separated the two germline ends. Per germline, CDR1 SQVTM and CDR2 ANQGSEA. The CDR3 covers 13 residues. The CDR3 nucleotides read TGCAGCGTTTGGACCCGGGAAGGCTATGGCTACACCTTC. Translating it yields CSVWTREGYGYTF. The full variable domain, completed using reference TRBV29-1 and TRBJ1-2, is SAVISQKPSRDICQRGTSLTIQCQVDSQVTMMFWYRQQPGQSLTLIATANQGSEATYESGFVIDKFPISRPNLTFSTLTVSNMSPEDSSIYLCSVWTREGYGYTFGSGTRLTVV.

This clone occurred a few times. J is TRBJ2-1 and V is TRBV30; D is uncertain. CDR1 and CDR2 (germline): GTSNPN, SVGIG (reference sequence). V gave up 4 bases and J gave up 8 bases, with 15 bases separating them. This CDR3 spans 13 amino acids. CDR3 in DNA: TGTGCCTGGATGGCGGTCTCCTGGGATGAGCAGTTCTTC. Protein: CAWMAVSWDEQFF. Full variable domain (outside the CDR3, taken from reference TRBV30 and TRBJ2-1): SQTIHQWPATLVQPVGSPLSLECTVEGTSNPNLYWYRQAAGRGLQLLFYSVGIGQISSEVPQNLSASRPQDRQFILSSKKLLLSDSGFYLCAWMAVSWDEQFFGPGTRLTVL.

The gene calls are TRBV6-1 and TRBJ1-2; 9 bases agree with TRBD1. The CDR3 is 19 residues long. V lost 2 bases to trimming and J lost 4 bases; unmatched junction nucleotides: 17. Germline V gene lookup returns CDR1 MNHNS and CDR2 SASEGT. Here the CDR3 reads CASSELLGTGTERFYGYTF. For the CDR3, the DNA is TGTGCCAGCAGTGAATTGCTAGGGACAGGGACCGAGAGATTCTATGGCTACACCTTC.

The chain combines TRBV27 with TRBJ2-1; no clear D. The germline V gene encodes CDR1 MNHEY and CDR2 SMNVEV (reference sequence). The ends were cut back, 3 bases at V and 0 bases at J, with 9 bases in the middle. CDR3 length: 15 residues. DNA of the CDR3: TGTGCCAGCAGTTTGGTTCCTAGCTCCTACAATGAGCAGTTCTTC. Translating gives CASSLVPSSYNEQFF.

The J gene is TRBJ1-2, the V gene TRBV7-2; 9 bases are shared with TRBD1. The germline gives CDR1 SGHTA, CDR2 FQGNSA. The trim removed 1 base at V and 6 bases at J, leaving 6 bases unmatched. CDR3 size: 15 residues. For the CDR3, the DNA is TGTGCCAGCAGCTTAGGGGACAGGGAGGGTGATGGCTACACCTTC. This gives the protein CASSLGDREGDGYTF.

V is TRBV9 and J is TRBJ2-1; D is possibly TRBD1 (6 bases). V lost 1 base to trimming and J lost 5 bases, with 16 bases between them. In germline, CDR1 is SGDLS, CDR2 YYNGEE. CDR3 size: 16 residues. DNA of the CDR3: TGTGCCAGCAGCGTATCAGGGGTTTCGAGGGACAATGAGCAGTTCTTC. It yields the protein CASSVSGVSRDNEQFF.

Note on this clone: The sample contains more than one DNA sequence encoding this CDR3. The gene calls are TRBV5-1 and TRBJ2-3; 7 bases fit TRBD1. Germline trimming cut 0 bases from V and 4 bases from J; bases unmatched to any gene: 2. Germline CDR1 and CDR2: SGHRS and YFSETQ. This CDR3 contains 14 residues. CDR3 residues: CASSLGQGADTQYF. In DNA, the CDR3 is TGCGCCAGCAGCTTGGGGCAGGGGGCAGATACGCAGTATTTT.

The CDR3 sequence is CASSLVGGGADTQYF. The CDR3 coding sequence is TGTGCCAGCAGCTTAGTTGGCGGGGGGGCGGATACGCAGTATTTT. The gene calls are TRBV7-6 and TRBJ2-3, with TRBD2 identical over 9 bases. The CDR3 has 15 amino acids. J lost 6 bases, V lost 1 base, and 5 bases had no gene match. Per germline, CDR1 SGHVS and CDR2 FNYEAQ.

The DNA of the CDR3 is TGTGCCAGCAGCGTAGATATACTCGATAATTCACCCCTCCACTTT. This codes for CASSVDILDNSPLHF. The rearrangement joins TRBV9 to TRBJ1-6; D unresolved. This CDR3 is built from 15 residues. The germline CDR1 and CDR2 sequences are SGDLS and YYNGEE. The ends were cut back, 0 bases at V and 5 bases at J, with 9 bases in the middle.

The V gene is TRBV19, the J gene TRBJ1-5; 10 bases match TRBD1. Germline lookup yields CDR1 LNHDA and CDR2 SQIVND (reference sequence). The CDR3 covers 16 residues. V was clipped by 7 bases and J by 6 bases; unmatched bases: 12. The CDR3 protein is CASTKQGGQGSQPQHF. CDR3 DNA: TGTGCCAGTACCAAGCAGGGGGGACAGGGGAGTCAGCCCCAGCATTTT.

V and J are TRBV10-1 and TRBJ2-2; D uncertain. Trimming stripped 3 bases from V and 5 bases from J, with 10 bases between. CDR3 length: 14 residues. Per the germline V gene, CDR1 is WNHNN and CDR2 is SYGVQD (reference sequence). CDR3: CASSETVRTGELFF. The CDR3 DNA reads TGCGCCAGCAGTGAAACGGTGCGGACCGGGGAGCTGTTTTTT.

This clone was found a few times. The chain is built from TRBV29-1 and TRBJ1-4, with TRBD1 identical over 7 bases. In germline, CDR1 is SQVTM, CDR2 ANQGSEA. V lost 6 bases, J lost 4 bases, and 8 bases stayed unmatched. The CDR3 consists of 14 residues. This chain's CDR3 is CSVGPGQHNEKLFF. The CDR3 DNA sequence: TGCAGCGTGGGACCGGGACAGCATAATGAAAAACTGTTTTTT.

V usage is TRBV30 and J usage is TRBJ1-1, with TRBD1 as a possible D gene (5 bases). Germline CDR1 reads GTSNPN; CDR2 reads SVGIG (reference sequence). Trimming took off 1 base at V and 7 bases at J, with 7 bases between the two ends. This CDR3 region has 11 residues. Here the CDR3 reads CAWSAGVEAFF. CDR3 sequence (DNA): TGTGCCTGGAGTGCGGGGGTTGAAGCTTTCTTT.

The chain employs TRBV6-5 and TRBJ1-2; 7 nucleotides align to TRBD1. The V gene end was trimmed by 7 bases and the J gene end by 3 bases; junction bases not matched to a gene: 5. CDR3 length: 13 residues. Germline-derived CDR1 and CDR2 are MNHEY and SVGAGI. CDR3 sequence reads: CASTIDRDYGYTF. In nucleotides, the CDR3 is TGTGCCAGCACCATAGACAGGGACTATGGCTACACCTTC.

This clone occurred a few times. The J gene is TRBJ1-2, the V gene TRBV11-2; no reliable D call. In germline, CDR1 is SGHAT, CDR2 FQNNGV. The V and J ends lost 5 bases and 4 bases respectively, with 14 bases between them. The CDR3 loop spans 14 amino acids. CDR3 nucleotides: TGTGCCAGCAGCCCAAATAGACACAGCTATGGCTACACCTTC. Protein product: CASSPNRHSYGYTF.

This chain uses TRBV6-1 with TRBJ1-2; no clear D. Trimming pared 6 bases from V and 3 bases from J, leaving 11 bases between. The CDR3 runs 13 residues. The germline V gene has CDR1 MNHNS and CDR2 SASEGT. CDR3 loop: CASREGLDYGYTF. The CDR3 coding sequence is TGTGCCAGCAGAGAGGGTTTAGACTATGGCTACACCTTC.

The gene calls are TRBV6-1 and TRBJ1-2; 9 bases line up with TRBD1. The germline CDR1 and CDR2 sequences are MNHNS and SASEGT. V was clipped by 4 bases and J by 3 bases; unmatched bases: 6. The CDR3 consists of 15 residues. The CDR3 loop reads CASSVRDREDYGYTF. The CDR3 DNA reads as TGTGCCAGCAGTGTTAGGGACAGGGAGGACTATGGCTACACCTTC.